This T cell receptor (beta chain) appears in the sequencing data of a study of regulatory T cells in long-lasting Graves disease. General study results and limits: The analysis examined peripheral blood only and excluded thyroid tissue. Graves' patients with persistent disease showed TCR diversity lower than patients newly diagnosed. There was favoring of TRBV28, TRBJ1-2 and TRBJ2-5 in persistent disease.

Time point specified: persistent/refractory GD, antithyroid drugs over 5 years with positive TRAb. Making the TCR library involved RNA that had been extracted from PBMCs. Only a few counts were recorded for this clonotype. Its antigen is unknown. One junction end disagrees with the germline gene, perhaps due to a read error. Assembly of TCR beta libraries relied on iRepertoire HTBI primers together with Arm-PCR of CDR3 regions. Each CDR3 protein is one row after TCRdb ran MiXCR on the multiplex PCR reads. The sample contains some 470,000 distinct CDR3 sequences, roughly 21% of which appear only once. Germline CDR1 reads SGHRS; CDR2 reads YFSETQ. This CDR3 spans 15 amino acids.

V usage is TRBV5-1 and J usage is TRBJ1-1, with unresolved D. This clonotype originated in a female donor with Graves disease. Sequenced here: peripheral blood mononuclear cells (PBMCs), sampled when the disease was refractory, from a patient treated with antithyroid drugs. The CDR3 nucleotides are TGTGCCAGCAGCGGAACTGTAGTCGCGAACACTGAAGCTTCCTTT. It codes for CASSGTVVANTEASF.